This entry lists 16 T cell receptor beta chains sequenced from one sample in a study of patients and donors after allogeneic stem cell transplantation. MiXCR, applied by TCRdb to the RT-PCR reads, yields one record per CDR3 protein. This sample has approximately 170,000 distinct CDR3 sequences; approximately 30% occur once, and the top ten carry 3.2%. The sample was blood, either unsorted or a sorted T cell fraction (not recorded which). The receptors shown here come from a human donor who was either an allogeneic HSCT recipient or a stem cell or donor lymphocyte infusion donor (not recorded which). It is not recorded whose cells these are; they may come from a transplant donor.

This chain links TRBV12-3 or TRBV12-4 with TRBJ2-5; possibly TRBD2 for D (6 bases). The CDR3 is made up of 13 amino acids. Trimming pared 4 bases from V and 5 bases from J, leaving 11 bases between. CDR3: CASSSRAGETQYF. In nucleotides, the CDR3 is TGTGCCAGCAGTTCGAGGGCGGGGGAGACCCAGTACTTC.

This chain uses TRBV24-1 with TRBJ2-1; 8 bases agree with TRBD2. V dropped 7 bases and J dropped 8; count of bases not matched to a gene: 15. Germline V CDR1 and CDR2: KGHDR, SFDVKD. This CDR3 has 16 residues. The CDR3 DNA sequence: TGTGCCACCAGCCCCCGGGGGGGAGTTTACTTTGATGAGCAGTTCTTC. This gives the protein CATSPRGGVYFDEQFF.

This clonotype was seen only once. Here the CDR3 reads CASSNFFGDTQYF. The CDR3 nucleotides are TGTGCCAGTTCTAATTTCTTCGGGGATACGCAGTATTTT. The V and J genes are TRBV2 and TRBJ2-3; no definite D call. CDR1 and CDR2 (germline): SNHLY, FYNNEI. V lost 9 bases, J lost 6 bases, and 16 bases lay in between. This CDR3 has 13 residues. The complete variable domain, with remaining parts taken from reference TRBV2 and TRBJ2-3, reads EPEVTQTPSHQVTQMGQEVILRCVPISNHLYFYWYRQILGQKVEFLVSFYNNEISEKSEIFDDQFSVERPDGSNFTLKIRSTKLEDSAMYFCASSNFFGDTQYFGPGTRLTVL.

The CDR3 here is CSAIRGLAGVSGEQFF. CDR3 coding DNA: TGCAGTGCTATAAGGGGACTAGCGGGAGTCTCTGGTGAGCAGTTCTTC. The rearrangement uses TRBV20-1 and TRBJ2-1, with 14 bases aligning to TRBD2. CDR3 length: 16 amino acids. Germline V gene data show CDR1 as DFQATT and CDR2 as SNEGSKA (reference sequence). V was clipped by 4 bases and J by 9 bases; unmatched bases: 11.

Of note for this clonotype: As the CDR3 is not closed by the conserved phenylalanine or tryptophan, this likely results from a read error. No DNA is shown, since the ends of the CDR3 on it are uncertain; the CDR3 is the one TCRdb lists. This chain connects TRBV27 to TRBJ2-7; the D segment call TRBD2 is taken from the table without a DNA check. Both ends counted, the CDR3 spans 9 residues. CDR1 MNHEY and CDR2 SMNVEV come from the germline V gene (reference sequence). The CDR3 sequence: CASRGPSAY.

The chain recombines TRBV4-3 with TRBJ1-2; perhaps TRBD1 as D (5 bases). Germline assignment: CDR1 LGHNA and CDR2 YSLEER. V was shortened by 0 bases and J by 4 bases, with 15 bases between the two germline ends. This CDR3 has 16 residues. CDR3 coding DNA: TGCGCCAGCAGCCAAGATAATGGGGGACTGTTCTATGGCTACACCTTC. Translation: CASSQDNGGLFYGYTF.

V and J are TRBV18 and TRBJ2-1, with TRBD2 matching over 10 bases. Per the germline V gene, CDR1 is KGHSH and CDR2 is LQKENI. The CDR3 is 17 residues long. Trimming removed 1 base from V and 3 bases from J; junction bases left unmatched: 6. The CDR3 DNA follows: TGTGCCAGCTCACCACTGGCTAGCGGGGGCTACTACAATGAGCAGTTCTTC. Amino acids: CASSPLASGGYYNEQFF.

The gene calls are TRBV7-8 and TRBJ1-1; 8 nucleotides align to TRBD1. Germline V lookup: CDR1 SGHVS, CDR2 FQNEAQ. This CDR3 is 14 amino acids long. Germline trimming cut 4 bases from V and 5 bases from J; bases unmatched to any gene: 6. The CDR3 protein is CASSSGQGRTEAFF. The CDR3 bases are TGTGCCAGCAGCTCCGGACAGGGTCGGACTGAAGCTTTCTTT.

This sequence joins TRBV12-3 or TRBV12-4 and TRBJ1-1; D remains unclear. The CDR3 consists of 14 residues. With 6 bases removed from V and 6 bases from J, the gap between germline ends came to 17 bases. This CDR3 reads CASSLSGSGAEAFF. CDR3 DNA sequence: TGTGCCAGCAGCCTATCGGGATCCGGGGCTGAAGCTTTCTTT.

The rearrangement links TRBV15 to TRBJ2-3, with D unresolved. V gave up 6 bases and J gave up 6 bases, with 10 bases separating them. CDR3 size: 12 residues. Germline CDR1 is LNHNV and CDR2 is YYDKDF (reference sequence). CDR3 residues: CATSWLRDTQYF. The CDR3, as DNA: TGTGCCACCAGTTGGTTGCGGGATACGCAGTATTTT.

This clonotype was counted a few times. The chain couples TRBV18 to TRBJ2-7; 7 nucleotides align to TRBD1. Germline CDR1 reads KGHSH; CDR2 reads LQKENI. Trimming cost V 5 bases and J 3 bases; bases outside gene matches: 16. The CDR3 length is 17 residues. The CDR3 region has the DNA TGTGCCAGCTCATTCCAGCACGGACAGGACTTTTACTACGAGCAGTACTTC. It yields the protein CASSFQHGQDFYYEQYF.

On this clonotype: The CDR3 ends on some other residue instead of the conserved phenylalanine or tryptophan, so this is likely a read error. The J gene is TRBJ1-6, the V gene TRBV7-2; D is uncertain. Germline V CDR1 and CDR2: SGHTA, FQGNSA. V was clipped by 5 bases and J by 5 bases, with 10 bases between them. This CDR3 is 14 amino acids long. The CDR3 DNA sequence: TGTGCCAGCAGCCCAAGACCTGATAATTCACCCCTCCACTTG. Translating it yields CASSPRPDNSPLHL.

This clonotype has just a few counts. This chain connects TRBV4-2 to TRBJ1-4, with unresolved D. CDR1 and CDR2 from the germline V gene are LGHNA and YNFKEQ. The length of the CDR3 is 15 residues. V was pared by 1 base and J by 6 bases, with 12 bases between. CDR3 region: CASSQAGGYDEKLFF. The CDR3 nucleotides are TGTGCCAGCAGCCAAGCAGGAGGGTACGATGAAAAACTGTTTTTT.

V and J are TRBV7-9 and TRBJ1-1; unclear D gene. The CDR3 spans 13 residues. Germline values: CDR1 SEHNR, CDR2 FQNEAQ (reference sequence). V was pared by 5 bases and J by 9 bases, with 16 bases between. CDR3 nucleotides: TGTGCCAGCAGCCCCCCTTCTCAAAGGAAAGCTTTCTTT. This translates into CASSPPSQRKAFF.

V and J are TRBV5-1 and TRBJ1-3, with D possibly matching TRBD1 (5 bases). There are 15 residues in the CDR3. Germline V CDR1 and CDR2: SGHRS, YFSETQ. The V end was cut by 5 bases, the J end by 2 bases, with 14 bases between. CDR3 sequence: CASRSPGGAGNTIYF. The CDR3 DNA reads as TGCGCCAGCAGGAGCCCCGGAGGGGCTGGAAACACCATATATTTT. Filled out from reference TRBV5-1 and TRBJ1-3, the complete variable domain reads KAGVTQTPRYLIKTRGQQVTLSCSPISGHRSVSWYQQTPGQGLQFLFEYFSETQRNKGNFPGRFSGRQFSNSRSEMNVSTLELGDSALYLCASRSPGGAGNTIYFGEGSWLTVV.

This clonotype was counted between two and nine times. CDR3 nucleotides: TGTGCCAGCAGCGTAGCATCCAGGGAAGAGACCCAGTACTTC. Translation: CASSVASREETQYF. This chain links TRBV9 with TRBJ2-5, with a tentative D call TRBD1 (5 bases). This CDR3 has 14 amino acids. Germline V gene sequence: CDR1 SGDLS, CDR2 YYNGEE. V gave up 0 bases and J gave up 3 bases, with 9 bases separating them. The whole variable domain, filled in from reference TRBV9 and TRBJ2-5, reads DSGVTQTPKHLITATGQRVTLRCSPRSGDLSVYWYQQSLDQGLQFLIQYYNGEERAKGNILERFSAQQFPDLHSELNLSSLELGDSALYFCASSVASREETQYFGPGTRLLVL.